The 5 T cell receptor beta chains below were found in one sample sequenced in a study of blood T cell repertoires in COVID-19. Only in-frame clones appear in the TCRdb table, and some are missing; sequencing was by immunoSEQ multiplex PCR. This sample yields 150,000 to 200,000 clones, of which 80% to 85% are seen a single time; approximately 15% belongs to the top ten. The sample consisted of peripheral blood. Receptor source: a woman aged 65 to 85 with COVID-19, enrolled during active disease.

The chain's CDR3 is CASSQVSAVAGAGELFF. CDR3 DNA: TGTGCCAGCAGCCAAGTTTCGGCGGTAGCGGGGGCCGGGGAGCTGTTTTTT. The chain employs TRBV3-1 (or the pseudogene TRBV3-2) and TRBJ2-2; 9 bases map to TRBD2. The CDR3 has 17 residues. Germline loops: CDR1 LGHDT, CDR2 YNNKEL (reference sequence). V lost 1 base and J lost 6; bases outside the gene matches: 9.

The V call is TRBV11-2, the J call TRBJ1-3; weak D call: TRBD1 (5 bases). The CDR3 spans 14 residues. CDR1 is SGHAT and CDR2 is FQNNGV in the germline V gene. V was shortened by 3 bases and J by 4 bases, with 10 bases between the two germline ends. CDR3 nucleotide sequence: TGTGCCAGCAGCTTCGGGGGTTGGGGAAACACCATATATTTT. Translated, it gives CASSFGGWGNTIYF.

J is TRBJ1-4 and V is TRBV29-1; D uncertain. Trimming shortened V by 0 bases and J by 8 bases, and 13 bases separated the two germline ends. The length of the CDR3 is 14 residues. CDR1 is SQVTM and CDR2 is ANQGSEA in the germline V gene. The CDR3 loop reads CSVEETRDREKLFF. In nucleotides, the CDR3 is TGCAGCGTTGAAGAAACGAGGGATCGAGAAAAACTGTTTTTT. Together with reference TRBV29-1 and TRBJ1-4, the CDR3 gives the full variable domain: SAVISQKPSRDICQRGTSLTIQCQVDSQVTMMFWYRQQPGQSLTLIATANQGSEATYESGFVIDKFPISRPNLTFSTLTVSNMSPEDSSIYLCSVEETRDREKLFFGSGTQLSVL.

The J gene is TRBJ2-5, the V gene TRBV5-1; 11 bases are a match to TRBD1. V gave up 4 bases and J gave up 5 bases; unmatched junction bases: 10. The CDR3 length is 16 residues. Germline V gene lookup returns CDR1 SGHRS and CDR2 YFSETQ. The CDR3 bases are TGCGCCAGCAGCCCGGGGACAGGGGGTAGTTCGGAGACCCAGTACTTC. Translation: CASSPGTGGSSETQYF.

The chain links TRBV5-1 to TRBJ2-2; no clear D. Looked up from germline, CDR1 is SGHRS and CDR2 is YFSETQ. The CDR3 totals 16 residues. V lost 0 bases, J lost 0 bases, and 9 bases lay in between. CDR3 in DNA: TGCGCCAGCAGCTTGGTCTTCGGAGCGAACACCGGGGAGCTGTTTTTT. It is translated as CASSLVFGANTGELFF. Based on the CDR3 plus reference TRBV5-1 and TRBJ2-2, the full variable domain is KAGVTQTPRYLIKTRGQQVTLSCSPISGHRSVSWYQQTPGQGLQFLFEYFSETQRNKGNFPGRFSGRQFSNSRSEMNVSTLELGDSALYLCASSLVFGANTGELFFGEGSRLTVL.